In this sample, the clone carrying this T cell receptor beta chain turned up a few times. Trimming took 0 bases from V and 7 from J; bases not matched to a gene: 7. This CDR3 is 17 amino acids long. CDR1 and CDR2 from the germline V gene are LGHDT and YNNKEL (reference sequence). MiXCR, applied by TCRdb to the RT-PCR reads, yields one record per CDR3 protein. The sample has hundreds of thousands of distinct CDR3 sequences, approximately 16% seen once. This entry is derived from a study of patients and donors after allogeneic stem cell transplantation. The sample comprised blood, either unsorted or a sorted T cell fraction (not recorded which). The chain couples TRBV3-1 to TRBJ2-1; 12 nucleotides agree with TRBD2. This receptor was taken from a human donor who was either an allogeneic HSCT recipient or a stem cell or donor lymphocyte infusion donor (not recorded which). It is not recorded whose cells these are; they may come from a transplant donor. CDR3 coding DNA: TGTGCCAGCAGCCAAGATCCAGGACTAGCGGGGCGAAATGAGCAGTTCTTC. It codes for CASSQDPGLAGRNEQFF.